This T cell receptor (beta chain) derives from a study of siplizumab effects on memory and regulatory T cells (dated by TCRdb to about 2019). General notes on the study: The study looked at the effect of siplizumab, an anti-CD2 antibody, on alloreactive T-cell subsets in allogeneic mixed lymphocyte reactions made from human PBMCs. The paper's findings and limits, for the study overall: In reactions with siplizumab, an average of approximately 69% of mappable alloreactive CD4+ clones were Treg-derived, compared with approximately 29% in control reactions. Whether proliferating Tregs from siplizumab cultures actually had suppressive function was not functionally confirmed. Sequences below about 10^-5 frequency were poorly captured, so only a minor fraction of alloreactive clones could be mapped to unstimulated subsets. The cumulative frequency of alloreactive sequences traceable to unstimulated CD4+ memory T cells was significantly reduced by siplizumab. For roughly 80-95% of proliferating CD4+ or CD8+ clones, no naive or memory phenotype could be assigned. Compared with memory T cells, unstimulated naive T cells appeared more diverse, and naive cells seemed to make a substantial contribution to the alloresponse.

In addition, sequencing in three donor pairs included unstimulated CD8+ effector memory subsets alongside CD4+ naive, CD8+ naive, CD8+ TEMRA and CD4+ memory subsets. Sorted unstimulated T cells and proliferating T cells recovered from mixed lymphocyte reactions were subjected to TCRbeta CDR3 sequencing. Fresh whole blood from approximately ten HLA-typed healthy donors was used to isolate PBMCs. With respect to this clone: Its target antigen remains unknown. Base qualities are missing; no much larger clone stands one base away.

Library preparation used the immunoSEQ multiplex PCR assay. Approximately 100,000 TCR templates per sample were assayed on the deep sequencing platform. Genomic DNA extracted from sorted T cells was used for TCRbeta CDR3 sequencing. As for the authors' bioinformatics: Clonal analysis of TCRbeta CDR3 data was done in the R programming language. Comparing unstimulated samples against CFSE-low samples taken after the reaction was how alloreactive CD4+ and CD8+ clones were defined. Alloreactive CD4+ clones were assigned to regulatory or non-regulatory origin by matching sequences to sorted unstimulated Treg and non-Treg repertoires. Here the immuneACCESS table is served through TCRdb, limited to in-frame sequences with V and J called. Missing clones are a known gap in these copies; in checked studies unresolved V genes cover under half, and the rest lacks a known reason. V and J calls and clone size are as listed in that table; D and trimming were resolved from the DNA. In this sample the table shows tens of thousands of clones, 90% to 98% of which occur a single time. The ten top clones hold more than 0.075% of the sample.

V is reduced by 6 bases and J by 4 bases, leaving a spacing of 21 bases between them. Spanning cysteine to phenylalanine, the CDR3 consists of 16 amino acids. Only the CDR3 portion is preserved as DNA: 48 bases, with reading frame beginning at the first base. The germline V gene specifies SNHLY as CDR1 and FYNNEI as CDR2. The chain employs TRBV2 and TRBJ2-5; the D region possibly corresponds to TRBD1 (7 bases align). The source is a human donor in good health. Sequencing used naive CD8+ T cells sorted from blood. The cell subset or site label corresponds to: unstimulated naive T cells. Here is the DNA: TGTGCCAGCAGATTACTAGAACGACAGGGAGGAGAGACCCAGTACTTC. It translates as CASRLLERQGGETQYF.